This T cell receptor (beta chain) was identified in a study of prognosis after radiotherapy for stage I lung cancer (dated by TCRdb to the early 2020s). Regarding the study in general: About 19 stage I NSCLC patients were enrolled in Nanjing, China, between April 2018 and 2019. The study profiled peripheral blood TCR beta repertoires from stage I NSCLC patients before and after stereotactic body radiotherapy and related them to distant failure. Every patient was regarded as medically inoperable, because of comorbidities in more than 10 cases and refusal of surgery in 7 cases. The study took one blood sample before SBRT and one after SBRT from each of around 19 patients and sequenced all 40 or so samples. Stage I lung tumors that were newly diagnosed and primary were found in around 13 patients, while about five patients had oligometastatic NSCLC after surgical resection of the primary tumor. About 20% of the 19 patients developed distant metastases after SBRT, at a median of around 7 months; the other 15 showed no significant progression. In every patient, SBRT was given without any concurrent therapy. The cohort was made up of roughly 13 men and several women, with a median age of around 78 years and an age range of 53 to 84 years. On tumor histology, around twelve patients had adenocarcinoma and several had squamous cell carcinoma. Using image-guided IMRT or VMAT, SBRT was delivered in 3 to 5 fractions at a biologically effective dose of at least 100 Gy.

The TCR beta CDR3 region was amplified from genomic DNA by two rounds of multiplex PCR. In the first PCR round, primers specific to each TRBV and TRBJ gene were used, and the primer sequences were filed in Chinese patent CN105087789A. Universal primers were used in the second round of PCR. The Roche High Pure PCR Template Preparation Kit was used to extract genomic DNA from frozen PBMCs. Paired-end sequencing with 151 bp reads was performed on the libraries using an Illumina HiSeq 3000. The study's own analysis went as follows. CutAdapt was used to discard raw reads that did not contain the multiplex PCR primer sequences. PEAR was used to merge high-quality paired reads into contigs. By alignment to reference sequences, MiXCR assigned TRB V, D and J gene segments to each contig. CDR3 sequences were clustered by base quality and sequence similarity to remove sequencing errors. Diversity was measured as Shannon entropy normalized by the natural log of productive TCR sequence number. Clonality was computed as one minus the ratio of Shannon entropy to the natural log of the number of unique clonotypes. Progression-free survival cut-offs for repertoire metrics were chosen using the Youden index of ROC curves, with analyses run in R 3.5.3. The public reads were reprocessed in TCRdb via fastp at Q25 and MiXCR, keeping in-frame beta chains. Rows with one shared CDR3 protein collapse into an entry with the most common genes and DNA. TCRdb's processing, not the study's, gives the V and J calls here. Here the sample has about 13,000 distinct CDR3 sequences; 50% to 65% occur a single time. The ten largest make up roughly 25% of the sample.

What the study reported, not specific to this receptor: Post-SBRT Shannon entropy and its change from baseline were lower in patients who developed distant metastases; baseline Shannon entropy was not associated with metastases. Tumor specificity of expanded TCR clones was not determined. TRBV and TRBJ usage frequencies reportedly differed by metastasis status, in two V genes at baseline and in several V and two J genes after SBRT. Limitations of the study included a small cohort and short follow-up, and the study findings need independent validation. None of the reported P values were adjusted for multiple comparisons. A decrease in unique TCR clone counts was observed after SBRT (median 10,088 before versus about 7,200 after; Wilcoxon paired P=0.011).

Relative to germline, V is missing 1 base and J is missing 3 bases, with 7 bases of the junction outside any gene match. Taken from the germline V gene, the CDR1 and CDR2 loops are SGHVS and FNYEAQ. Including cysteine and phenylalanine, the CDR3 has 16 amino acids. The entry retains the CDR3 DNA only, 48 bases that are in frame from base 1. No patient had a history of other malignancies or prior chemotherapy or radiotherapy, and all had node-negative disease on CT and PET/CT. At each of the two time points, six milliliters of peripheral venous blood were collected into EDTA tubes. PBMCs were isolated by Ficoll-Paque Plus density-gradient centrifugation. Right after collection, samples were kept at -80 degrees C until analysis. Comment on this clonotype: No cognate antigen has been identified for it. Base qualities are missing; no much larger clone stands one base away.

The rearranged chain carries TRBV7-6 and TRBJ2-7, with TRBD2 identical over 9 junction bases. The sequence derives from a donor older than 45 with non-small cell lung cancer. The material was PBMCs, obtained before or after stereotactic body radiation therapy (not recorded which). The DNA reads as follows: TGTGCCAGCAGCTTAGAGGCTAGCGGGACTCACTACGAGCAGTACTTC. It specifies CASSLEASGTHYEQYF.